This entry is about one T cell receptor beta chain. What it binds is not known. The sample contains more than one DNA sequence encoding this CDR3. The ends were cut back, 0 bases at V and 3 bases at J, with 9 bases in the middle. The CDR3 sequence is 14 residues long. Germline V CDR1 and CDR2: SGHTA, FQGTGA. The data are from a study of cytomegalovirus exposure and HLA in healthy donors. Broader study findings: Fewer N-insertions than the roughly 650-donor mean were reportedly shown by an Asian-associated ancestry cluster in a later analysis. A later analysis showed that HLA-associated TCR beta chains had undergone more clonal expansion than equally common others.

Primers included in the PCR were 60 Vbeta and 13 Jbeta primers. Repertoires were generated with immunoSEQ multiplex PCR, while TCRdb's copy carries only in-frame clones and drops some. The sample contains under 150,000 clones, over 70% of which appear only once. Sequencing was performed on PBMCs. This TCR came from a woman aged 40 to 50 in good health and CMV-seronegative. The chain has TRBV7-3 and TRBJ2-7; weak D call: TRBD2 (6 bases). The CDR3 DNA follows: TGTGCCAGCAGCTTAACGGGGGGAAGCTACGAGCAGTACTTC. Translation: CASSLTGGSYEQYF.